These 3 T cell receptor beta chains were all obtained from the same sample, sequenced in a study of T cell changes during pregnancy in multiple sclerosis. TCRdb's table, derived via immunoSEQ multiplex PCR, lists solely in-frame clones and lacks some. The sample holds over 35,000 clones, roughly 90% seen once. The source material was CD8+ T cells from peripheral blood mononuclear cells, sampled in the first trimester of pregnancy. These receptors were taken from a female donor with multiple sclerosis, enrolled in a pregnancy study.

The chain is built from TRBV18 and TRBJ2-5; TRBD1 might be the D (6 bases). The germline V gene encodes CDR1 KGHSH and CDR2 LQKENI. The length of the CDR3 is 16 residues. V was clipped by 3 bases and J by 5 bases, with 19 bases between them. As DNA, the CDR3 is TGTGCCAGCTCACCTGCGTCAACAGGGTATGGGGAGACCCAGTACTTC. It specifies CASSPASTGYGETQYF.

J is TRBJ2-5 and V is TRBV5-6; 9 nucleotides align to TRBD2. The CDR3 sequence is 14 residues long. From germline, CDR1 is SGHDT and CDR2 YYEEEE. V trimming: 1 base; J trimming: 5 bases; junction bases outside the gene matches: 3. The CDR3 DNA reads as TGTGCCAGCAGCTTGAGCGGGGGGCTCGAGACCCAGTACTTC. Residues: CASSLSGGLETQYF. Complete variable domain (other parts from reference TRBV5-6 and TRBJ2-5): DAGVTQSPTHLIKTRGQQVTLRCSPKSGHDTVSWYQQALGQGPQFIFQYYEEEERQRGNFPDRFSGHQFPNYSSELNVNALLLGDSALYLCASSLSGGLETQYFGPGTRLLVL.

V gene TRBV5-6 combines with J gene TRBJ1-2; D is perhaps TRBD1 (6 bases). The germline V gene encodes CDR1 SGHDT and CDR2 YYEEEE. Between the trimmed V and J ends, which lost 2 bases and 4 bases, there was a span of 18 bases. The CDR3 is made up of 16 amino acids. CDR3: CASSFRTEGYSYGYTF. The CDR3, as DNA: TGTGCCAGCAGCTTTCGGACAGAAGGGTATAGCTATGGCTACACCTTC.